This record covers a single TCR beta chain. The target of this receptor is not known. The junction does not match germline at one end; this may be a read error. Reading the germline V gene gives CDR1 SNHLY and CDR2 FYNNEI. Including the terminal cysteine and phenylalanine, the CDR3 comprises 11 residues. The sequence is cut down to CDR3 DNA, 33 bases in frame from base 1. These data come from a study of T-cell memory formation after mild COVID-19 (dated by TCRdb to the early 2020s). Background for the entire study: Most TCR sequence clusters were specific to one of the two donors. The cohort comprised two young, previously healthy adult volunteers, one female and one male. In a couple of donors, T-cell clones that expanded and contracted after mild COVID-19 were followed by sequencing TCRalpha and TCRbeta repertoires longitudinally.

Ficoll-Paque density gradient centrifugation was used to isolate PBMCs. On the study overall, not on this receptor specifically: The study covered only two mild cases, and larger cohorts including severe cases with pre-infection samples were considered necessary. Some responding clones were detected in pre-infection memory, which suggested that pre-existing cross-reactive memory T cells had joined the SARS-CoV-2 response. From day 15 to 85, contracting clones showed balanced CD4/CD8 phenotypes, whereas a second wave of clones that expanded from day 15 to 37 leaned towards CD4+. Contracting CD4+ clones were found mainly in CM and EM memory subsets, while CD8+ clones were enriched in EMRA. SARS-CoV-2 specificity of the second-wave clones peaking on day 37 was not confirmed.

Sequencing relied on an Illumina NovaSeq 6000. TCRalpha and TCRbeta cDNA libraries were constructed by 5'RACE with constant-segment primers, with sample barcodes and unique molecular identifiers being introduced. RNA was extracted from every sample with Trizol reagent. Libraries were amplified in two PCR steps, with a second sample barcode and Illumina TruSeq adapters added in the second step. Sequencing of libraries was performed on an Illumina NovaSeq with 2 x 150 bp paired-end reads. Concerning the study's data processing: With migec v1.2.7, reads were demultiplexed and then collapsed into UMI-guided consensus sequences. With mixcr v2.1.11, UMI consensuses were aligned to TRA and TRB V and J templates and assembled into clonotypes. Clonotypes were classified as expanded or contracted when called significant by both edgeR and NoisET, with noise models trained on biological replicates. edgeR calls used a false discovery rate-adjusted p below 0.01 and a log2 fold-change threshold of 1. PCA with hierarchical clustering of max-normalized trajectories of the 1000 most abundant clonotypes was used as exploratory dynamics analysis. Separately sequenced CD4+ and CD8+ repertoires were used to assign the CD4 or CD8 phenotype of responding clones. TCRdb took the public reads, trimmed them with fastp at Q25, ran MiXCR for clone calling and kept in-frame beta chains. Each CDR3 protein appears once, grouped with its most common genes and DNA. The V and J calls follow TCRdb's processing rather than the paper's. The sample table shows about 110,000 distinct CDR3 sequences, and over 10% are seen once. The top ten hold around 25% of the sample.

The sequencing sample was made of PBMCs or a T cell subset sorted from them (not recorded which). The V and J genes are TRBV2 and TRBJ2-1; a stretch of 13 junction bases matches TRBD2. This sequence originates from an adult woman who had mild COVID-19 (a few samples of this study predate the infection). The sample titles of this study are shuffled in the database, so cell type and time point are left out; the donor was told from shared clones. The bases read TGTGCCAGCAGTCCGAGGACTAGCGGGGGATTC. Its protein product is CASSPRTSGGF.